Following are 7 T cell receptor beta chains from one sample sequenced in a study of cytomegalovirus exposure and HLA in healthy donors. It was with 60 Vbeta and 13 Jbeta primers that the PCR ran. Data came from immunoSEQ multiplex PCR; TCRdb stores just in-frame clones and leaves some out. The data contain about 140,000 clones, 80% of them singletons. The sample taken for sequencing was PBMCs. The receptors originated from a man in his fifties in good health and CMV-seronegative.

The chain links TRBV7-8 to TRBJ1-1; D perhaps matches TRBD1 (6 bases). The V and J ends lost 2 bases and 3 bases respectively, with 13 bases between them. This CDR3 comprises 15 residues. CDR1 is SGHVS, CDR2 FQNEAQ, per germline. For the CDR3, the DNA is TGTGCCAGCAGCTTATCTGGGCAGGGGTACACTGAAGCTTTCTTT. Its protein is CASSLSGQGYTEAFF. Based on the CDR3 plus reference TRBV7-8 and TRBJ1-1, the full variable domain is GAGVSQSPRYKVAKRGQDVALRCDPISGHVSLFWYQQALGQGPEFLTYFQNEAQLDKSGLPSDRFFAERPEGSVSTLKIQRTQQEDSAVYLCASSLSGQGYTEAFFGQGTRLTVV.

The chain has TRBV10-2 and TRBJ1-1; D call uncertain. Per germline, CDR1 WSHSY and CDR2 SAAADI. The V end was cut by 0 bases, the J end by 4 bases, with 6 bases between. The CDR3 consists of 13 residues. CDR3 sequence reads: CASSESSGTEAFF. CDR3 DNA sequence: TGCGCCAGCAGTGAGTCGTCCGGCACTGAAGCTTTCTTT.

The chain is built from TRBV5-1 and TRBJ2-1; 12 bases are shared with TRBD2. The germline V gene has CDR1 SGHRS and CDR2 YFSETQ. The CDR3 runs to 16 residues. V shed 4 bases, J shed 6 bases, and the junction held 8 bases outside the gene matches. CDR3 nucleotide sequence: TGCGCCAGCAGCCCGACACTAGCGGGGGGCGTCAATGAGCAGTTCTTC. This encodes CASSPTLAGGVNEQFF.

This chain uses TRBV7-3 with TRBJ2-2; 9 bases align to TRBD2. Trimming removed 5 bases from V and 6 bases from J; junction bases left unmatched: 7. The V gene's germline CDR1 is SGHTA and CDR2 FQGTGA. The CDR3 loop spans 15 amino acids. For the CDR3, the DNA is TGTGCCAGCAGCCCGACTAGCGGTTTAGCCGGGGAGCTGTTTTTT. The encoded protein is CASSPTSGLAGELFF.

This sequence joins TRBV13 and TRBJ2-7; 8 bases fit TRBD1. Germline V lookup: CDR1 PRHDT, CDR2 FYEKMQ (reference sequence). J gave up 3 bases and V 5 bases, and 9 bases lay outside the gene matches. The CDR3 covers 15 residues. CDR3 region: CASSPRGQGLYEQYF. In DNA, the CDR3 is TGTGCCAGCAGCCCCCGAGGACAGGGACTCTACGAGCAGTACTTC.

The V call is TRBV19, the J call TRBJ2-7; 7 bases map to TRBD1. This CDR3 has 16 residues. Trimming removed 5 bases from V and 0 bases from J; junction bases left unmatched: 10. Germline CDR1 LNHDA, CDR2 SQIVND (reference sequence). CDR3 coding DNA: TGTGCCAGTAGTCCCCGAGGACAGGCCAGCTCCTACGAGCAGTACTTC. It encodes CASSPRGQASSYEQYF. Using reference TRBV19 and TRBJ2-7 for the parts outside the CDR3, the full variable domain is DGGITQSPKYLFRKEGQNVTLSCEQNLNHDAMYWYRQDPGQGLRLIYYSQIVNDFQKGDIAEGYSVSREKKESFPLTVTSAQKNPTAFYLCASSPRGQASSYEQYFGPGTRLTVT.

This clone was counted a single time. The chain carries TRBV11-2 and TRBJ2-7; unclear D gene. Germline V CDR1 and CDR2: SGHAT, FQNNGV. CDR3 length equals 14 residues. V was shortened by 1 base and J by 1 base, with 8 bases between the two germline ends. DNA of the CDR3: TGTGCCAGCAGCTTAGCCCCTTTATCCTACGAGCAGTACTTC. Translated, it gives CASSLAPLSYEQYF.